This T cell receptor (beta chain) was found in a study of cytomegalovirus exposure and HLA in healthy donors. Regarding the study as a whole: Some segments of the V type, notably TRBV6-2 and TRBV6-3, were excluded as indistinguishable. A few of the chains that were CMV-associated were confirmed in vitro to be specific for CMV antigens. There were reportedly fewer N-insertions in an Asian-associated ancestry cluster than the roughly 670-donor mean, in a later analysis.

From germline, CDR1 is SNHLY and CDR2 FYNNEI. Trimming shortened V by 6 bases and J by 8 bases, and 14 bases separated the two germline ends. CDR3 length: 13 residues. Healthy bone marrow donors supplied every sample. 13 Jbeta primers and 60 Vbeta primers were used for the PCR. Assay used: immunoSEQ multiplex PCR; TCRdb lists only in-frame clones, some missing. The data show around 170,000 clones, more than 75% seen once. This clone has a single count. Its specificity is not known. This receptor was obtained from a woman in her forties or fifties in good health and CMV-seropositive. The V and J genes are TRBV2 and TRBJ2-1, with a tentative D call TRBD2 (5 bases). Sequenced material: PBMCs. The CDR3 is CASSTTSSDEQFF. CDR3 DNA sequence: TGTGCCAGCAGCACAACTAGTTCCGATGAGCAGTTCTTC.